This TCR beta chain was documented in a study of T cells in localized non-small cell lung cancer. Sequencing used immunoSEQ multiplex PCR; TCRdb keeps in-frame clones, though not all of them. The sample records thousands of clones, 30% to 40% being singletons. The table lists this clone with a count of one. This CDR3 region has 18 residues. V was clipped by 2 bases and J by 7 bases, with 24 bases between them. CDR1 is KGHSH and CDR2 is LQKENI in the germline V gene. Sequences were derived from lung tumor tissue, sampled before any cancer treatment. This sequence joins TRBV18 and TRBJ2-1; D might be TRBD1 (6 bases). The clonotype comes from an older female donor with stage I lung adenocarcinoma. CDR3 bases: TGTGCCAGCTCACCAGCGACAGGACCCTCAGCAGTACGGAATGAGCAGTTCTTC. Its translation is CASSPATGPSAVRNEQFF.